This T cell receptor (beta chain) was captured by sequencing in a study of identical twins. This clonotype has more than one count but fewer than ten. Its antigen is not known. Germline CDR1 and CDR2: SGHTA and FQGTGA. This CDR3 has 13 amino acids. The germline V and J ends were trimmed by 3 bases and 5 bases, with 10 bases remaining between them. Study-level findings and limits: The study found excess low generation probability among twin-shared out-of-frame alpha sequences. For zero-insertion analyses, partial confounding could come from invariant MAIT and iNKT cells. Recombination models fit unrelated individuals' TCR alpha sharing but underestimated twins'.

Each CDR3 protein is one row after TCRdb ran MiXCR on the 5' RACE reads. The sample comprises about 480,000 distinct CDR3 sequences, approximately 15% of which are singletons, and roughly 0.56% rests with the top ten. These records were also assigned to another study, of yellow fever vaccine responses in identical twins.

The specimen was CD4+ T cells sorted from blood. The chain employs TRBV7-3 and TRBJ2-5; D is unresolved. This clonotype originated in a woman younger than 30 in good health. The CDR3 nucleotides are TGTGCCAGCAGCTTTGGCAGTCTTGAGACCCAGTACTTC. Residues: CASSFGSLETQYF.